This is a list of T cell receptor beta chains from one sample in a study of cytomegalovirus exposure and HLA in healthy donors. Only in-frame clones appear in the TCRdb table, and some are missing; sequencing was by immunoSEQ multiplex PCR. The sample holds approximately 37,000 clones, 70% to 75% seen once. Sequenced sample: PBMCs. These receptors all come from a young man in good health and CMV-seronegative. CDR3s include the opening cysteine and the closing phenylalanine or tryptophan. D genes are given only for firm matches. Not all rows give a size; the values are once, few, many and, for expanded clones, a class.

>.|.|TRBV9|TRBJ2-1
TGTGCCAGCAGCGTTGACAGGAATTCCTACAATGAGCAGTTCTTC
CASSVDRNSYNEQFF
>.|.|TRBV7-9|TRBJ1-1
TGTGCCAGCAGCCCCCTAAACACTGAAGCTTTCTTT
CASSPLNTEAFF
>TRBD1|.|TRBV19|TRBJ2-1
TGTGCCAGTAGTATCCCAAGGGGGGGGACAGGGGTCCGCAATGAGCAGTTCTTC
CASSIPRGGTGVRNEQFF
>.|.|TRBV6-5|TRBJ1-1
TGTGCCAGCAGTTACTCGCGAACGGGGACTGAAGCTTTCTTT
CASSYSRTGTEAFF
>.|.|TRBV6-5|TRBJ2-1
TGTGCCAGCAGTTACACAGGGAGTGGTTACAATGAGCAGTTCTTC
CASSYTGSGYNEQFF
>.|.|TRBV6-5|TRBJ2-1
TGTGCCAGCAGTAAAGGAGCCTACAATGAGCAGTTCTTC
CASSKGAYNEQFF
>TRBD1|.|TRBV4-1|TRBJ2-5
TGCGCCAGCAGCCAAAGGGACAGGGGGGCGGGCCCCCAAGAGACCCAGTACTTC
CASSQRDRGAGPQETQYF
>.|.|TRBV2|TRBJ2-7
TGTGCCAGCAGTGAACCTGGGGCGGCTATCTCCTACGAGCAGTACTTC
CASSEPGAAISYEQYF
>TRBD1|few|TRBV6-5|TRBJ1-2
TGTGCCAGCAGTTACTCGGGACAGGGCGACTATGGCTACACCTTC
CASSYSGQGDYGYTF
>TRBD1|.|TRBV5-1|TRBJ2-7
TGCGCCAGCAGCTCCGACAGGGGAAGCGAGCAGTACTTC
CASSSDRGSEQYF
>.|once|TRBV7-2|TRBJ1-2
TGTGCCAGCAGTCTCGGGGGGAATTTTAACTATGGCTACACCTTC
CASSLGGNFNYGYTF
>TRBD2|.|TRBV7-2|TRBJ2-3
TGTGCCAGCAGCTCGACTAGCGGAAACAGCACAGATACGCAGTATTTT
CASSSTSGNSTDTQYF
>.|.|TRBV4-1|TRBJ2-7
TGCGCCAGCAGCCAAGCCCCCCACGGGGTTATAACCTACGAGCAGTACTTC
CASSQAPHGVITYEQYF
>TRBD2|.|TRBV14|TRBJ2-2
TGTGCCAGCAGCGCCGGGACTAGCGCCCCAAGGGCCGGGGAGCTGTTTTTT
CASSAGTSAPRAGELFF
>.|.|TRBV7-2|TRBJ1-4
TGTGCCAGCAGCCTACTTACCCGGGAAGAAAAACTGTTTTTT
CASSLLTREEKLFF
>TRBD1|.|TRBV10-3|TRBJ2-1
TGTGCCATCAGTGAGTCGATTTCGGGACAGGGCAAAAATGAGCAGTTCTTC
CAISESISGQGKNEQFF
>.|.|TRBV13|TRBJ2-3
TGTGCCAGCAGCTTGTTTGAGCTTAGAGATACGCAGTATTTT
CASSLFELRDTQYF
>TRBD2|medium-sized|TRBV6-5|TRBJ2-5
TGTGCCAGCAGTTACGAACCCGGGACTAGCTTGGAGACCCAGTACTTC
CASSYEPGTSLETQYF
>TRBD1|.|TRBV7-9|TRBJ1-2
TGTGCCAGCAGCTTGGCGGACAGGGTATATGGCTACACCTTC
CASSLADRVYGYTF
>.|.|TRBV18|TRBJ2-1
TGTGCCAGCTCACCACGTCCTTTGGCGGGACCCGACAATGAGCAGTTCTTC
CASSPRPLAGPDNEQFF
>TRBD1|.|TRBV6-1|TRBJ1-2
TGTGCCAGCACCCAGGACAGGGATAACTATGGCTACACCTTC
CASTQDRDNYGYTF
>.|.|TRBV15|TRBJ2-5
TGTGCCACCAGCCCACAACAGGTGGGGGGGCCAGGGGAGACCCAGTACTTC
CATSPQQVGGPGETQYF
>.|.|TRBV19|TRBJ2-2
TGTGCCAGCTTTGCGAACACCGGGGAGCTGTTTTTT
CASFANTGELFF
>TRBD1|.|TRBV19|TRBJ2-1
TGTGCCAGTAGTTCCCGGGACAGGGAATTGGATGAGCAGTTCTTC
CASSSRDRELDEQFF
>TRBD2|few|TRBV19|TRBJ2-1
TGTGCCAGTAGTATAGAAAGCGCGGGAGTCGAGAGCAATGAGCAGTTCTTC
CASSIESAGVESNEQFF
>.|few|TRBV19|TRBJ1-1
TGTGCCAGTAGTTCTCTCCACCTAATGAACACTGAAGCTTTCTTT
CASSSLHLMNTEAFF
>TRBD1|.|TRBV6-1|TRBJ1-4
TGTGCCAGCAGGGACAGGGAAAAACTGTTTTTT
CASRDREKLFF
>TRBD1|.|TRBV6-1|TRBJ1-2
TGTGCCAGCAGTGAAGGACAGGGTGGGTTCTATGGCTACACCTTC
CASSEGQGGFYGYTF
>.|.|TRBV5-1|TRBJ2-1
TGCGCCAGCAGCTTGAATGGCGGGGTTAACAATGAGCAGTTCTTC
CASSLNGGVNNEQFF
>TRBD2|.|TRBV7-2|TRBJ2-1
TGTGCCAGCAGCCGTCCGACTAGCGGGGGGATCTACAATGAGCAGTTCTTC
CASSRPTSGGIYNEQFF
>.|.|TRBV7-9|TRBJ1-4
TGTGCCAGCAGCTTCAAACAGGGCGGGGAAAAACTGTTTTTT
CASSFKQGGEKLFF
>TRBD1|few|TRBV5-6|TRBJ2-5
TGTGCCAGCAGCTCACAGGGGGGTGGAATAGAGACCCAGTACTTC
CASSSQGGGIETQYF
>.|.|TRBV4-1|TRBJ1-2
TGCGCCAGCAGCCTCACTGAAGGGGGGGGGTATGGCTACCCCTTC
CASSLTEGGGYGYPF
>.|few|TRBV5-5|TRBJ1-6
TGTGCCAGCAGCTTCTCAGGGGCCGGTAATTCACCCCTCCACTTT
CASSFSGAGNSPLHF
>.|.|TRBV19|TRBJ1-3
TGTGCCAGTAGTATCCTCCGGGTAAACTCTGGAAACACCATATATTTT
CASSILRVNSGNTIYF
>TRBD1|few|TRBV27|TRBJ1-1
TGTGCCAGCAGTTCCCCAGGGGGCGGTACTGAAGCTTTCTTT
CASSSPGGGTEAFF
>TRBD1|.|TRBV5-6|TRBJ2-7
TGTGCCAGCAGCAATATCCCCGGGACCCACAGGGGAAGTACCTACGAGCAGTACTTC
CASSNIPGTHRGSTYEQYF
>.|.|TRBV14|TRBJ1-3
TGTGCCAGCGGCGGACAACCTGGAAACACCATATATTTT
CASGGQPGNTIYF
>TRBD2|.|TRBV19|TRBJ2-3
TGTGCCAGTAGTCTTCGAATATTTAGCGGGGGTTCTAGCACAGATACGCAGTATTTT
CASSLRIFSGGSSTDTQYF
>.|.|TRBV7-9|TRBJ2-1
TGTGCCAGCAGCTTAAGCGGTGAGCAGTTCTTC
CASSLSGEQFF
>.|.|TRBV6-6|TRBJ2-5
TGTGCCAGCAGAAACTCCGGACAGAAAGAGACCCAGTACTTC
CASRNSGQKETQYF
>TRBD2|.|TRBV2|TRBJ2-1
TGTGCCAGCAAGAAAGGTGCTAGCGGGGGGCGGAACAATGAGCAGTTCTTC
CASKKGASGGRNNEQFF
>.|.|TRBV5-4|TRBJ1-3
TGTGCCAGCAGCTCCGACCCGGGGGCTGGAAACACCATATATTTT
CASSSDPGAGNTIYF
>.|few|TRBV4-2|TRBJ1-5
TGTGCCAGCAGCCAGGGGGACGGGAGAGAGCAGCCCCAGCATTTT
CASSQGDGREQPQHF